The 9 T cell receptor beta chains presented below share a single source sample, sequenced in a study of T cells in narcolepsy. Only in-frame clones appear in the TCRdb table, and some are missing; sequencing was by immunoSEQ multiplex PCR. The sample carries 30,000 to 40,000 clones, roughly 80% recorded once. The sequencing input was memory (CD45RA-) CD4+ T cells from blood. The receptors shown here come from a human donor in good health.

V and J are TRBV5-6 and TRBJ1-3; maybe TRBD1 (6 bases). The CDR3 runs to 14 residues. V was pared by 4 bases and J by 8 bases, with 16 bases between. Germline-derived CDR1 and CDR2 are SGHDT and YYEEEE. CDR3 DNA sequence: TGTGCCAGCAGCCCGGAAGGGACAAGAGACACCATATATTTT. It encodes CASSPEGTRDTIYF.

The V gene is TRBV20-1, the J gene TRBJ1-1; 7 bases align to TRBD1. Germline lookup yields CDR1 DFQATT and CDR2 SNEGSKA (reference sequence). The CDR3 loop spans 11 amino acids. CDR3 DNA sequence: TGCAGGCCGCAGGGGGGCACTGAAGCTTTCTTT. Translation gives CRPQGGTEAFF.

This chain connects TRBV30 to TRBJ1-6; a weak D match, TRBD1 (6 bases). Per germline, CDR1 GTSNPN and CDR2 SVGIG (reference sequence). The CDR3 length is 15 residues. V lost 3 bases to trimming and J lost 8 bases, with 17 bases between them. The CDR3 loop reads CAWRSPGHQDSPLHF. In DNA, the CDR3 is TGTGCCTGGAGATCTCCGGGACACCAGGATTCACCCCTCCACTTT.

This chain links TRBV9 with TRBJ2-3; 9 nucleotides agree with TRBD2. J was trimmed by 2 bases and V by 0 bases; bases with no gene match: 10. This CDR3 spans 18 amino acids. Per the germline V gene, CDR1 is SGDLS and CDR2 is YYNGEE. CDR3 nucleotide sequence: TGTGCCAGCAGCGTAGGTAGCGGGAGTGGAAGCCTCACAGATACGCAGTATTTT. Protein: CASSVGSGSGSLTDTQYF.

This chain uses TRBV5-1 with TRBJ1-4; D remains ambiguous. From germline, CDR1 is SGHRS and CDR2 YFSETQ. Trimming shortened V by 2 bases and J by 5 bases, and 16 bases separated the two germline ends. The CDR3 runs to 16 residues. The CDR3 loop is CASSLTATMGNEKLFF. In DNA, the CDR3 is TGCGCCAGCAGCTTAACGGCTACCATGGGGAATGAAAAACTGTTTTTT.

In this sample, this clone turned up a few times. J is TRBJ2-3 and V is TRBV30; 9 bases map to TRBD2. The CDR3 length is 13 residues. The ends lost 5 bases at V and 4 bases at J; junction bases unmatched: 4. The germline CDR1 and CDR2 sequences are GTSNPN and SVGIG (reference sequence). The CDR3 here is CAWVRGGPDTQYF. DNA for the CDR3: TGTGCCTGGGTGCGGGGGGGGCCAGATACGCAGTATTTT.

The chain combines TRBV6-1 with TRBJ2-2; the match to TRBD2 covers 14 bases. The germline gives CDR1 MNHNS, CDR2 SASEGT. V shed 4 bases, J shed 1 base, and the junction held 5 bases outside the gene matches. The CDR3 extends over 18 amino acids. The CDR3 region is CASSGGTSGRWNTGELFF. In DNA form, the CDR3 reads TGTGCCAGCAGTGGTGGGACTAGCGGGAGATGGAACACCGGGGAGCTGTTTTTT.

The rearrangement links TRBV25-1 to TRBJ2-7; D is uncertain. CDR1 is MGHDK, CDR2 SYGVNS, per germline. CDR3 size: 12 residues. The V end was cut by 5 bases, the J end by 3 bases, with 8 bases between. The CDR3 nucleotides are TGTGCCAGCAGTTTAAACAGCTACGAGCAGTACTTC. This encodes CASSLNSYEQYF.

The CDR3 is CASSPYSGGHYEQYF. CDR3 bases: TGTGCCAGCAGTCCCTACTCGGGAGGGCACTACGAGCAGTACTTC. This chain connects TRBV27 to TRBJ2-5; TRBD2 agrees at 8 bases. The tail of the sequence fits TRBJ2-7 better, so the J call may be wrong. The germline V gene encodes CDR1 MNHEY and CDR2 SMNVEV (reference sequence). The CDR3 loop spans 15 amino acids.